Below, 13 T cell receptor beta chains from the same sample are listed, as sequenced in a study of blood T cell repertoires in COVID-19. Clones were sequenced by immunoSEQ multiplex PCR, and TCRdb holds only the in-frame ones, with some missing. The data show just over 650,000 clones, over 80% seen once. The specimen sequenced was peripheral blood. The receptors were sampled from a woman aged 18-29 years with acute or convalescent COVID-19.

Here the CDR3 DNA reads TGTGCCAGCAGTGAATTTATGGGAGGACAGCCCCAGCATTTT. Amino acid sequence: CASSEFMGGQPQHF. The chain carries TRBV25-1 and TRBJ1-5; D remains unclear. CDR3 length: 14 amino acids. Germline loops: CDR1 MGHDK, CDR2 SYGVNS. Trimming left V 1 base short and J 7 bases short, with 11 bases between. The variable domain in full, completed from reference TRBV25-1 and TRBJ1-5, reads EADIYQTPRYLVIGTGKKITLECSQTMGHDKMYWYQQDPGMELHLIHYSYGVNSTEKGDLSSESTVSRIRTEHFPLTLESARPSHTSQYLCASSEFMGGQPQHFGDGTRLSIL.

In the case of this clone: Other DNA sequences in this specimen translate into the identical CDR3. The V call is TRBV5-1, the J call TRBJ2-1; 9 bases match TRBD2. There are 16 residues in the CDR3. CDR1 is SGHRS and CDR2 is YFSETQ in the germline V gene. V was pared by 4 bases and J by 2 bases, with 7 bases of the junction left unmatched. CDR3 residues: CASSLPSGTTYNEQFF. In nucleotides, the CDR3 is TGCGCCAGCAGCCTACCTAGCGGGACGACCTACAATGAGCAGTTCTTC.

The DNA for the CDR3 is TGTGCCAGCAGTGCCACTCTAGGACAGACGAAAGCTTTCTTT. Residues: CASSATLGQTKAFF. The V and J genes are TRBV2 and TRBJ1-1; D perhaps matches TRBD1 (6 bases). Trimming left V 4 bases short and J 9 bases short, with 18 bases between. This CDR3 is built from 14 residues. In germline, CDR1 is SNHLY, CDR2 FYNNEI. The variable domain in full, completed from reference TRBV2 and TRBJ1-1, reads EPEVTQTPSHQVTQMGQEVILRCVPISNHLYFYWYRQILGQKVEFLVSFYNNEISEKSEIFDDQFSVERPDGSNFTLKIRSTKLEDSAMYFCASSATLGQTKAFFGQGTRLTVV.

CDR3 DNA sequence: TGTGCCAGCAGCGTAGCCGGCGATGAGGAGGCTTTCTTT. Translated, it gives CASSVAGDEEAFF. The J gene is TRBJ1-1, the V gene TRBV9, with D unclear. This CDR3 has 13 amino acids. The germline V gene has CDR1 SGDLS and CDR2 YYNGEE. V lost 0 bases and J lost 11, with 14 bases in between.

This chain uses TRBV19 with TRBJ1-2, with 9 bases identical to TRBD1. The CDR3 extends over 13 amino acids. With 5 bases clipped from V and 7 bases from J, the junction kept 5 bases outside the gene matches. Per the germline V gene, CDR1 is LNHDA and CDR2 is SQIVND (reference sequence). The CDR3 DNA sequence: TGTGCCAGTAGTTCCACGGGACAGGGTGGCTACACCTTC. Protein sequence: CASSSTGQGGYTF. The variable domain in full, with the rest retrieved from reference TRBV19 and TRBJ1-2, is DGGITQSPKYLFRKEGQNVTLSCEQNLNHDAMYWYRQDPGQGLRLIYYSQIVNDFQKGDIAEGYSVSREKKESFPLTVTSAQKNPTAFYLCASSSTGQGGYTFGSGTRLTVV.

This chain links TRBV18 with TRBJ1-1; D possibly corresponds to TRBD1 (5 bases). The germline V gene has CDR1 KGHSH and CDR2 LQKENI. Trimming stripped 1 base from V and 1 base from J, with 13 bases between. CDR3 length equals 16 residues. The CDR3 sequence: CASSPQGGVGNTEAFF. CDR3 DNA: TGTGCCAGCTCACCACAGGGAGGGGTGGGGAACACTGAAGCTTTCTTT.

This rearrangement joins TRBV5-1 to TRBJ1-2, with a possible D match to TRBD1 (6 bases). This CDR3 is 15 amino acids long. Trimming pared 0 bases from V and 6 bases from J, leaving 15 bases between. CDR1 is SGHRS and CDR2 is YFSETQ in the germline V gene. CDR3 region: CASSLVGTSPDGYTF. The DNA of the CDR3 is TGCGCCAGCAGCTTGGTGGGGACATCGCCCGATGGCTACACCTTC.

V and J are TRBV9 and TRBJ1-2; possibly TRBD1 for D (6 bases). The CDR3 consists of 14 residues. V lost 4 bases to trimming and J lost 5 bases, with 15 bases between them. Germline V gene data show CDR1 as SGDLS and CDR2 as YYNGEE. CDR3 loop: CASSPGQTFYGYTF. In DNA form, the CDR3 reads TGTGCCAGCAGCCCAGGACAGACCTTTTATGGCTACACCTTC. Looking up the rest from reference TRBV9 and TRBJ1-2 gives the full variable domain: DSGVTQTPKHLITATGQRVTLRCSPRSGDLSVYWYQQSLDQGLQFLIQYYNGEERAKGNILERFSAQQFPDLHSELNLSSLELGDSALYFCASSPGQTFYGYTFGSGTRLTVV.

The rearrangement uses TRBV2 and TRBJ1-6; 9 bases are a match to TRBD1. This CDR3 is built from 15 residues. Germline V gene lookup returns CDR1 SNHLY and CDR2 FYNNEI. V shed 5 bases, J shed 10 bases, and the junction held 9 bases outside the gene matches. CDR3 coding DNA: TGTGCCAGCAGTCGACAGGCGGGACAGGGATCACCCCTCCACTTT. Amino acids: CASSRQAGQGSPLHF.

CDR3 protein: CASQGGQSSSPLHF. The CDR3 DNA sequence: TGTGCCAGCCAGGGGGGACAGTCGAGTTCACCCCTCCACTTT. J is TRBJ1-6 and V is TRBV19, with 7 bases aligning to TRBD1. This CDR3 contains 14 residues. V shed 9 bases and J 9 bases; nucleotides not matched to a gene: 11. In germline, CDR1 is LNHDA, CDR2 SQIVND (reference sequence).

The CDR3 coding sequence is TGTGCCAGCACCTTGAGAGGGGGTTTTAATTCACCCCTCCACTTT. It codes for CASTLRGGFNSPLHF. The genes are TRBV9 and TRBJ1-6, with a weak D call TRBD1 (6 bases). V lost 6 bases to trimming and J lost 6 bases, with 16 bases between them. Germline CDR1 is SGDLS and CDR2 is YYNGEE. This CDR3 has 15 residues.

This chain connects TRBV10-1 to TRBJ1-1, with 7 positions matching TRBD1. The CDR3 sequence is 17 residues long. CDR1 WNHNN and CDR2 SYGVQD come from the germline V gene (reference sequence). V lost 6 bases and J lost 0; bases outside the gene matches: 13. The chain's CDR3 is CASRLPGGTGMNTEAFF. Written as DNA, the CDR3 is TGCGCCAGCAGATTACCAGGGGGTACGGGCATGAACACTGAAGCTTTCTTT.

The V call is TRBV2, the J call TRBJ2-1, with TRBD1 matching 9 bases. The CDR3 is made up of 15 amino acids. With 6 bases clipped from V and 3 bases from J, the junction kept 6 bases outside the gene matches. Germline CDR1 is SNHLY and CDR2 is FYNNEI. The CDR3 DNA reads TGTGCCAGCAGAGTACAGGGGGCCATCTACAATGAGCAGTTCTTC. The encoded protein is CASRVQGAIYNEQFF.